The 6 T cell receptor beta chains in this list originate from one sample, sequenced in a study of blood T cell repertoires in COVID-19. Only in-frame clones appear in the TCRdb table, and some are missing; sequencing was by immunoSEQ multiplex PCR. The sample has over 300,000 clones, approximately 88% seen once. The sequenced material came from peripheral blood. These receptors originate from a man aged 35 to 55 with acute or convalescent COVID-19.

The gene calls are TRBV3-1 (or the pseudogene TRBV3-2) and TRBJ1-3, with D possibly being TRBD1 (5 bases). The CDR3 covers 15 residues. Trimming removed 0 bases at V and 9 bases at J, with 15 bases between. CDR1 and CDR2 (germline): LGHDT, YNNKEL (reference sequence). The CDR3 DNA is TGTGCCAGCAGCCAAGATAGCGGGGCGAGGGGCACCATATATTTT. Encoded protein: CASSQDSGARGTIYF.

The chain employs TRBV21-1 and TRBJ2-7; the D call in the table, TRBD2, was not verified against the DNA. TRBV21-1 is shown as a pseudogene. This CDR3 spans 17 amino acids. CDR3 nucleotides: TGTGCCAGCAGCAAAGGGCGGCGGCGGGAGGCCTCCTACGAGCAGTACTTC. Protein: CASSKGRRREASYEQYF.

The J gene is TRBJ2-7, the V gene TRBV5-1, with 16 bases that match TRBD2. The CDR3 loop spans 17 amino acids. Trimming took 3 bases from V and 6 from J; bases not matched to a gene: 9. Germline V lookup: CDR1 SGHRS, CDR2 YFSETQ. This chain's CDR3 is CASSWGLAGGALSEQYF. The DNA for the CDR3 is TGCGCCAGCAGCTGGGGACTAGCGGGAGGGGCCCTCTCCGAGCAGTACTTC.

The chain employs TRBV5-4 and TRBJ2-6; possibly TRBD2 for D (5 bases). The V end lost 3 bases, the J end lost 2 bases, and 18 bases lay between the germline ends. The CDR3 loop spans 18 amino acids. Germline CDR1 reads SGHNT; CDR2 reads YYREEE (reference sequence). CDR3: CASSSPGYRVAGANVLTF. The CDR3 DNA follows: TGTGCCAGCAGCTCCCCGGGGTACCGAGTGGCTGGGGCCAACGTCCTGACTTTC.

The rearrangement joins TRBV27 to TRBJ2-5; TRBD2 matches at 9 bases. The junction had 3 bases not matched to a gene; V was cut back by 2 bases and J by 5 bases. The length of the CDR3 is 14 residues. Germline V gene data show CDR1 as MNHEY and CDR2 as SMNVEV (reference sequence). For the CDR3, the DNA is TGTGCCAGCAGTTTAGCGGGAGGGCTGGAGACCCAGTACTTC. Its translation is CASSLAGGLETQYF.

The chain combines TRBV7-2 with TRBJ1-6; D is possibly TRBD1 (5 bases). Trimming removed 1 base from V and 6 bases from J, with 16 bases in between. CDR1 and CDR2 (germline): SGHTA, FQGNSA. This CDR3 has 17 residues. CDR3 amino acids: CASSLEGGALSNSPLHF. The CDR3, as DNA: TGTGCCAGCAGCTTAGAGGGAGGGGCCCTAAGTAATTCACCCCTCCACTTT.